This TCR beta chain emerged from a study of cytomegalovirus exposure and HLA in healthy donors. Study-wide points: According to an earlier analysis, most TCR beta V segments yielded productive rearrangements about 87% or about 30% of the time.

A word on this clone: Its target is not known.

Germline CDR1 reads SGDLS; CDR2 reads YYNGEE. This CDR3 is built from 11 residues. V dropped 3 bases and J dropped 8 bases, with 8 bases sitting between them. Use of 60 Vbeta and 13 Jbeta primers characterized the PCR. Repertoires were generated with immunoSEQ multiplex PCR, while TCRdb's copy carries only in-frame clones and drops some. Listed are some 75,000 clones; 4% to 6% falls within the top ten. The chain is built from TRBV9 and TRBJ1-2; D remains ambiguous. Source material: PBMCs. The sequence was collected from a man aged 35 to 55 in good health and CMV-seronegative. CDR3 region: CASSGYKGYTF. In DNA form, the CDR3 reads TGTGCCAGCAGCGGGTACAAGGGCTACACCTTC.